This TCR beta chain was observed in a study of blood T cell repertoires in COVID-19. Study-level information: PBMCs, B-cell-depleted T cells, or T cells provided the cDNA or gDNA that made up the material.

Repertoires were generated with immunoSEQ multiplex PCR, while TCRdb's copy carries only in-frame clones and drops some. The data show 200,000 to 300,000 clones, around nine tenths seen once. Sequencing was done on a sample of peripheral blood. This TCR was recovered from a man aged 40-49 years who had recovered from COVID-19.

In nucleotides, the CDR3 is TGTGCCAGCAGCCCTTATAGGGGGGGCTCCACCCACAATGAGCAGTTCTTC. Translation: CASSPYRGGSTHNEQFF. The chain couples TRBV7-2 to TRBJ2-1; D is perhaps TRBD2 (7 bases). This CDR3 has 17 residues. Trimming cost V 5 bases and J 5 bases, with 22 bases left between them. Looked up from germline, CDR1 is SGHTA and CDR2 is FQGNSA.